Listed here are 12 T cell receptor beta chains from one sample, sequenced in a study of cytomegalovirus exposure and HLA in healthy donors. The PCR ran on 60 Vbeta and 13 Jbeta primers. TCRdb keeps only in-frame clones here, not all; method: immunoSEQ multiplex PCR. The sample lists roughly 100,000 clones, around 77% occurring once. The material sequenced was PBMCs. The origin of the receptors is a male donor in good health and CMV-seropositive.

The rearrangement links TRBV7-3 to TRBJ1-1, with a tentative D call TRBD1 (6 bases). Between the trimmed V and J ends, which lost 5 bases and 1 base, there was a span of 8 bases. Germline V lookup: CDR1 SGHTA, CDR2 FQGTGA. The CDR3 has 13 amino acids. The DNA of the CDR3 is TGTGCCAGCAGCGCGGACAGGAACACTGAAGCTTTCTTT. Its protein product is CASSADRNTEAFF.

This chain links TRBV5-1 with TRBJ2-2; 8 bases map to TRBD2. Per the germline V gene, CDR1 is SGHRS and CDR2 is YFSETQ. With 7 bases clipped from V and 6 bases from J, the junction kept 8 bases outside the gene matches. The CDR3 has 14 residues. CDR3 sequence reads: CASAQAGVAGELFF. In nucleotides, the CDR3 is TGCGCCAGCGCTCAAGCGGGAGTGGCCGGGGAGCTGTTTTTT. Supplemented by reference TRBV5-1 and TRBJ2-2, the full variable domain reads KAGVTQTPRYLIKTRGQQVTLSCSPISGHRSVSWYQQTPGQGLQFLFEYFSETQRNKGNFPGRFSGRQFSNSRSEMNVSTLELGDSALYLCASAQAGVAGELFFGEGSRLTVL.

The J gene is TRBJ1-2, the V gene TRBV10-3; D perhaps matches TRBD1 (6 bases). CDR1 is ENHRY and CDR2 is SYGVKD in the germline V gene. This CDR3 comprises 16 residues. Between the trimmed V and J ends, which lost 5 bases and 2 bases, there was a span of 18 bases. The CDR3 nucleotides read TGTGCCATCAGTAATACAACAGGGTTCTTCAACTATGGCTACACCTTC. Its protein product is CAISNTTGFFNYGYTF.

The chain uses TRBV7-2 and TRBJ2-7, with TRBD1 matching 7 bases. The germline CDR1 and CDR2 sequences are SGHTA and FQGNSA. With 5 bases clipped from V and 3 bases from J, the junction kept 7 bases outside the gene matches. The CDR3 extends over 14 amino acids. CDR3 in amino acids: CASSPWPGGYEQYF. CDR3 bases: TGTGCCAGCAGCCCTTGGCCAGGGGGCTACGAGCAGTACTTC.

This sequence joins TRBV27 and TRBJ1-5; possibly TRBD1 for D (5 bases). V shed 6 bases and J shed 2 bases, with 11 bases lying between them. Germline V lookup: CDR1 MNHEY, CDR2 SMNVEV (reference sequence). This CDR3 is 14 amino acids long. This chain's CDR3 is CASRGGGGNQPQHF. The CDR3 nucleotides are TGTGCCAGCAGGGGCGGAGGGGGCAATCAGCCCCAGCATTTT.

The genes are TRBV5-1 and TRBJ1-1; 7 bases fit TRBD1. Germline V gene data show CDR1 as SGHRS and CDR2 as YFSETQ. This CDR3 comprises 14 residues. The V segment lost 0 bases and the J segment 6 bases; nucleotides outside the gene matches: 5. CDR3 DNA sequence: TGCGCCAGCAGCTTGGTCGGCAGGGGGGCTGAAGCTTTCTTT. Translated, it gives CASSLVGRGAEAFF.

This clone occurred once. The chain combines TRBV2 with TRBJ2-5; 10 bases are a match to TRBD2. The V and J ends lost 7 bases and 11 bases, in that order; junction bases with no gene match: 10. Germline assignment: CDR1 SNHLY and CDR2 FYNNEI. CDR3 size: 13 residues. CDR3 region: CASKREGLYEQYF. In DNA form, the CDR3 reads TGTGCCAGCAAGCGGGAGGGCCTCTATGAGCAGTACTTC.

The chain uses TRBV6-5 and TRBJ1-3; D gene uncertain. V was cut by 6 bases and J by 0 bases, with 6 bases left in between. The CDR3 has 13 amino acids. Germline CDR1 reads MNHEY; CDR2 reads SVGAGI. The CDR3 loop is CASSRDSGNTIYF. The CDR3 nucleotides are TGTGCCAGCAGCCGAGACTCTGGAAACACCATATATTTT.

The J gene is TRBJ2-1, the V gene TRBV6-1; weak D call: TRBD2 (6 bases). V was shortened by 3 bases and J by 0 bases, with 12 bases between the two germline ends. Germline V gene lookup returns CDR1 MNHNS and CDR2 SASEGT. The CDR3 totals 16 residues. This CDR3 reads CASSDPSASSYNEQFF. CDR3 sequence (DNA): TGTGCCAGCAGTGACCCTAGCGCGAGCTCCTACAATGAGCAGTTCTTC.

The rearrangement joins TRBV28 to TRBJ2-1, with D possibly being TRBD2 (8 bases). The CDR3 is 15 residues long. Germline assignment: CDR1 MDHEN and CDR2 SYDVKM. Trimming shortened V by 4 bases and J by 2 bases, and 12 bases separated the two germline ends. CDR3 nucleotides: TGTGCCAGCAGTTCGGGAGGGGGCACCTACAATGAGCAGTTCTTC. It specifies CASSSGGGTYNEQFF.

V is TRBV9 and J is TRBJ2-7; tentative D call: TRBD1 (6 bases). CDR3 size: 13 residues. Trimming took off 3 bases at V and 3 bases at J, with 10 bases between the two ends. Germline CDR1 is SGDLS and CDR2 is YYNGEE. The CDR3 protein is CASSAGDGYEQYF. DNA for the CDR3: TGTGCCAGCAGCGCAGGGGACGGCTACGAGCAGTACTTC.

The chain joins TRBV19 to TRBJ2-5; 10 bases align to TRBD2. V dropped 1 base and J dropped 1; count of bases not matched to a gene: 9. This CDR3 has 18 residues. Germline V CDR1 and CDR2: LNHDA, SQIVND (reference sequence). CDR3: CASSIGGPSGGLQETQYF. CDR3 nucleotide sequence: TGTGCCAGTAGTATAGGGGGCCCTAGCGGGGGCCTCCAAGAGACCCAGTACTTC.